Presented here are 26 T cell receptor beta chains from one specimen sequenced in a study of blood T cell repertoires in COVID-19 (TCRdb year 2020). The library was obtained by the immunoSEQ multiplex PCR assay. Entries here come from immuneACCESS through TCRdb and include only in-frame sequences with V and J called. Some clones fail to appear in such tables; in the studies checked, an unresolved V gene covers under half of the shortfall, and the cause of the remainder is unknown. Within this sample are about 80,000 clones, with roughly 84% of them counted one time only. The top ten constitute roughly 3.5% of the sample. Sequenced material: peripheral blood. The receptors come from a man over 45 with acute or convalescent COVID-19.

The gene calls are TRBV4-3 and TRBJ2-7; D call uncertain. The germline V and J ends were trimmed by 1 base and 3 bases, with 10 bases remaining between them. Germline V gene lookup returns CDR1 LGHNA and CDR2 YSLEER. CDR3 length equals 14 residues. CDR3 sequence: CASSQGRGHYEQYF. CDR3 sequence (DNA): TGCGCCAGCAGCCAAGGGAGAGGCCACTACGAGCAGTACTTC.

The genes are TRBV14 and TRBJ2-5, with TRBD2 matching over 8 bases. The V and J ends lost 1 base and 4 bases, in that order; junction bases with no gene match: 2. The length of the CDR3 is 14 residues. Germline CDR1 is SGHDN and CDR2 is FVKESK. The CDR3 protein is CASSQAGGGETQYF. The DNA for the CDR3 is TGTGCCAGCAGCCAAGCGGGAGGGGGAGAGACCCAGTACTTC. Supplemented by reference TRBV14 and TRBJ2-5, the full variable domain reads EAGVTQFPSHSVIEKGQTVTLRCDPISGHDNLYWYRRVMGKEIKFLLHFVKESKQDESGMPNNRFLAERTGGTYSTLKVQPAELEDSGVYFCASSQAGGGETQYFGPGTRLLVL.

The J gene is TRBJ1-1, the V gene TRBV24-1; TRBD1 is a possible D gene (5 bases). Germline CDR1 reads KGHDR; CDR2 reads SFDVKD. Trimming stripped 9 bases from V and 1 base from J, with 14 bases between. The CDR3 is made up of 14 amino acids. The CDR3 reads CATQHSRANTEAFF. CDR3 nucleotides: TGTGCCACCCAACACTCCAGGGCGAACACTGAAGCTTTCTTT.

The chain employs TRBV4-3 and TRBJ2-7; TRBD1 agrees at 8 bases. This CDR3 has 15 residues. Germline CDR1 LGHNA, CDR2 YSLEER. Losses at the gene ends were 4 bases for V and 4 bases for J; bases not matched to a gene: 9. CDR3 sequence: CASSLPWGQDYEQYF. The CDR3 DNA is TGCGCCAGCAGCCTCCCCTGGGGACAGGATTACGAGCAGTACTTC.

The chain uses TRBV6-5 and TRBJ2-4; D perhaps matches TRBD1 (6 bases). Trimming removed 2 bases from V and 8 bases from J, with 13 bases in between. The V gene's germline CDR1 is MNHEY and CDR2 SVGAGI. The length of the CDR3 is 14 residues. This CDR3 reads CASSYGRGWDIQYF. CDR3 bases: TGTGCCAGCAGTTACGGCAGGGGTTGGGACATTCAGTACTTC.

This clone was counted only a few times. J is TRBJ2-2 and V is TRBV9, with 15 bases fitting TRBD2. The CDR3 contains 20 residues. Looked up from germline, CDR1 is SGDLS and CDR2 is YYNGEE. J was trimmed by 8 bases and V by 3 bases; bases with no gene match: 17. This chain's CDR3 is CASSAHSGTSGRYRKGELFF. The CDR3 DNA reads TGTGCCAGCAGCGCCCATTCCGGGACTAGCGGGAGGTATCGGAAAGGGGAGCTGTTTTTT.

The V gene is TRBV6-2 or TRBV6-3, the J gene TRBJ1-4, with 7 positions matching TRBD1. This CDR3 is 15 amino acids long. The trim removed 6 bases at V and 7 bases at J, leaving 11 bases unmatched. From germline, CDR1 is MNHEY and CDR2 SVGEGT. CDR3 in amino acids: CASSSRPGQLEKLFF. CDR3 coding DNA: TGTGCCAGCAGCTCTCGACCGGGACAGCTTGAAAAACTGTTTTTT.

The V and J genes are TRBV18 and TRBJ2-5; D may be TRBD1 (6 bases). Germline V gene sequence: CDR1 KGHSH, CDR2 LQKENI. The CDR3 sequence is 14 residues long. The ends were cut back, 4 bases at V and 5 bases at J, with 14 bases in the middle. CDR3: CASSLGDKQETQYF. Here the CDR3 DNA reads TGTGCCAGCTCACTCGGGGACAAACAGGAGACCCAGTACTTC.

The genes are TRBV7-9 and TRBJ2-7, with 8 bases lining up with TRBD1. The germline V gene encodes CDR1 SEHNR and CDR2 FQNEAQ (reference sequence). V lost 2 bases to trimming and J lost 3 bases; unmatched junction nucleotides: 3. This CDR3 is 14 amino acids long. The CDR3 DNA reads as TGTGCCAGCAGCTTAACGACAGGGGACTACGAGCAGTACTTC. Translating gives CASSLTTGDYEQYF.

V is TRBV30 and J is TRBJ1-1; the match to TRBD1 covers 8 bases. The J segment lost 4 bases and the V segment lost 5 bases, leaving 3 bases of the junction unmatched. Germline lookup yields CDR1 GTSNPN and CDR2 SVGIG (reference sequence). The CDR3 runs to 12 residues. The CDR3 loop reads CAWGQGGTEAFF. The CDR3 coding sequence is TGTGCCTGGGGACAGGGAGGCACTGAAGCTTTCTTT.

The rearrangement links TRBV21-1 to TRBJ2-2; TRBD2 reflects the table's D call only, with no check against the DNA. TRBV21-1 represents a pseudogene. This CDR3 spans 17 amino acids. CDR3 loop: CASSPVRLGGCPGELFF. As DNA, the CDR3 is TGTGCCAGCAGCCCCGTCCGGTTGGGGGGATGTCCCGGGGAGCTGTTTTTT.

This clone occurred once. In nucleotides, the CDR3 is TGCGCCAGCAGCTTGGCCGAACAAACCCAAGAGACCCAGTACTTC. As protein: CASSLAEQTQETQYF. The chain couples TRBV5-1 to TRBJ2-5; D not resolved. The CDR3 spans 15 residues. Trimming stripped 0 bases from V and 1 base from J, with 10 bases between. The V gene's germline CDR1 is SGHRS and CDR2 YFSETQ.

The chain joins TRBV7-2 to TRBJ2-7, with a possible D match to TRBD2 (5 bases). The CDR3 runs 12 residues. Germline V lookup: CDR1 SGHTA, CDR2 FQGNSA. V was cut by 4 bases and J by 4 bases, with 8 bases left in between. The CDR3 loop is CASSYTGYEQYF. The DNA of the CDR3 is TGTGCCAGCAGCTATACGGGGTACGAGCAGTACTTC.

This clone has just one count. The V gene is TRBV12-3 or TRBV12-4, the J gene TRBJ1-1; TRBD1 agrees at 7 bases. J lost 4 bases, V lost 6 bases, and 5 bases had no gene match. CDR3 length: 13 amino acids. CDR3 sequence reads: CASSDRAGTEAFF. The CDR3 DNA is TGTGCCAGCAGCGACAGGGCCGGCACTGAAGCTTTCTTT.

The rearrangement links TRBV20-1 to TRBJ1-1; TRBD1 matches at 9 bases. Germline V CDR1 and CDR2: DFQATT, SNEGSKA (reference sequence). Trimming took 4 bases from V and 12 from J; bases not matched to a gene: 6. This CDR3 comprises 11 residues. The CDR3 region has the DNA TGCAGTGCTAACCGGGACAGGGAAACTTTCTTT. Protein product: CSANRDRETFF.

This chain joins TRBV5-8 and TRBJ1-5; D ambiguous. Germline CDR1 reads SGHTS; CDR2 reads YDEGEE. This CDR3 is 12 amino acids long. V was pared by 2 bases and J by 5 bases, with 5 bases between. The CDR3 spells CASSFNDQPQHF. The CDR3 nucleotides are TGTGCCAGCAGCTTTAATGATCAGCCCCAGCATTTT.

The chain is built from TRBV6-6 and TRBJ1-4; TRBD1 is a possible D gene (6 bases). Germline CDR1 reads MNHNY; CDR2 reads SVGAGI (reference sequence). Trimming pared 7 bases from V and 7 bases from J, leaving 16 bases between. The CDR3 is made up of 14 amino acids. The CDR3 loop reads CASNTGHKPEKLFF. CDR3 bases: TGTGCCAGCAATACGGGACACAAGCCTGAAAAACTGTTTTTT.

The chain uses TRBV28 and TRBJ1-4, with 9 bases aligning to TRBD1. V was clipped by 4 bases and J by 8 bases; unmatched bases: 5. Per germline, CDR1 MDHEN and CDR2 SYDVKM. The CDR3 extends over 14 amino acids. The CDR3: CASSSGQGKEKLFF. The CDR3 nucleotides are TGTGCCAGCAGTTCGGGACAGGGAAAAGAAAAACTGTTTTTT.

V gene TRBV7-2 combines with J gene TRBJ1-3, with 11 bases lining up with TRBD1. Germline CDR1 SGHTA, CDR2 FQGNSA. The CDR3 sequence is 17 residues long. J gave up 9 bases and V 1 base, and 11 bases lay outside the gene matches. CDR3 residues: CASSLGSGTGGKGTIYF. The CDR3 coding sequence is TGTGCCAGCAGCTTAGGCTCTGGGACAGGGGGAAAGGGCACCATATATTTT.

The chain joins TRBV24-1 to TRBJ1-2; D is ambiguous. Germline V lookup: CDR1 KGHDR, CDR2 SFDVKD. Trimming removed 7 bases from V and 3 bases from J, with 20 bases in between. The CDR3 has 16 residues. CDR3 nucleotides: TGTGCCACCAGGGCTATCTCCGGCAGGCCTTACTATGGCTACACCTTC. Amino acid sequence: CATRAISGRPYYGYTF.

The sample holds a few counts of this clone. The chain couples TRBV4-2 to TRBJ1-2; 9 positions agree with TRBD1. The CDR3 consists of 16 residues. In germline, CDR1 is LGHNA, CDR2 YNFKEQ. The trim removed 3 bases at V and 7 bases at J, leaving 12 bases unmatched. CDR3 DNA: TGTGCCAGCAGCCAGCCCCCGGGACAGGGCCATTTTGGCTACACCTTC. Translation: CASSQPPGQGHFGYTF.

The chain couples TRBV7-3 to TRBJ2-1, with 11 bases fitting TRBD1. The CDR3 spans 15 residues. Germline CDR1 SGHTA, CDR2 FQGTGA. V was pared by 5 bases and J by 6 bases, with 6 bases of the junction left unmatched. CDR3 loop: CASSTGTGGTNEQFF. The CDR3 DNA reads TGTGCCAGCAGCACTGGGACAGGGGGGACCAATGAGCAGTTCTTC.

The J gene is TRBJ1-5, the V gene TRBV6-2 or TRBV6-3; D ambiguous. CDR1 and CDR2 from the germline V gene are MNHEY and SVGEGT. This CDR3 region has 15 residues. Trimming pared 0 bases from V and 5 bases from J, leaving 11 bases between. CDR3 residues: CASSYSIRRDQPQHF. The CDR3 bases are TGTGCCAGCAGTTACTCGATCAGGAGGGATCAGCCCCAGCATTTT.

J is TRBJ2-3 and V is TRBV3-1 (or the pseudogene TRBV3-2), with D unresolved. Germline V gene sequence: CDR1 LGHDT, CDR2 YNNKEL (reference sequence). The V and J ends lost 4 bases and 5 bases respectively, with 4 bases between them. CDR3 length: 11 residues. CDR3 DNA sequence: TGTGCCAGCAGCCTCATAGATACGCAGTATTTT. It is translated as CASSLIDTQYF.

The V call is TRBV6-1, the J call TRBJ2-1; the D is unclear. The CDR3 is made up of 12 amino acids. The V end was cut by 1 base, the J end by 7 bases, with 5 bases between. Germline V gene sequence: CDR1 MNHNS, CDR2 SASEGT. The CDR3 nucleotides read TGTGCCAGCAGTGAAGATCGGAATGAGCAGTTCTTC. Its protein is CASSEDRNEQFF.

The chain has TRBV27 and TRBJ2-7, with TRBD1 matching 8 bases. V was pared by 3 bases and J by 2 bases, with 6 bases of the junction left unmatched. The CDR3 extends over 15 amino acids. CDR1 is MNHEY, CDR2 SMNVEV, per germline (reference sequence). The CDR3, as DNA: TGTGCCAGCAGTTTTCAGGGACAGGCCGCCTACGAGCAGTACTTC. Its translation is CASSFQGQAAYEQYF.